The source of this T cell receptor (beta chain) is a study of beta chain features in type 1 diabetes. The study's findings and limits: Among patients with Type 1 diabetes, TCRB CDR3s were moderately but significantly shorter in every one of the four CD4+ subsets. Amplification by PCR could prefer shorter templates, with the same effect in patients and controls. VDJ junctions from patients with type 1 diabetes contained fewer insertions and more deletions.

The junction had 2 bases not matched to a gene; V was cut back by 0 bases and J by 0 bases. This CDR3 has 16 amino acids. The V gene's germline CDR1 is MGHDK and CDR2 SYGVNS. Reverse transcribing all isolated RNA meant expressed TCRB transcripts were sequenced. The table came from immunoSEQ multiplex PCR; TCRdb's copy has only in-frame clones and leaves some out. The sample records about 660,000 clones, over 12% being singletons. This clone was detected only a few times. Its antigen is not identified. This sequence was found in a man aged 18 to 35 with type 1 diabetes. Specimen: naive CD4+ T cells from blood. The chain employs TRBV25-1 and TRBJ2-1, with TRBD2 identical over 7 bases. CDR3 sequence: CASSEYAGASYNEQFF. In DNA form, the CDR3 reads TGTGCCAGCAGTGAATACGCGGGAGCCTCCTACAATGAGCAGTTCTTC.